This T cell receptor (beta chain) was recovered during a study of shared clonotypes between healthy human individuals (dated by TCRdb to about 2020). Turning to the overall study: Three men and two women, aged 18 to 49 years, made up the cohort. For each donor, three plates each were used for CD4 naive and CD4 memory, two plates were used for CD8 naive, and one plate was used for CD8 memory. To estimate repertoire size and how much clonotype sharing occurs between individuals, the study deeply sequenced the blood TCR repertoires of roughly 5 healthy adults. To increase sequencing depth and limit assay-specific biases, different laboratories used diverse techniques to prepare libraries and sequence TCR repertoires. Between about 0.94 and 8.9 billion PBMCs per donor were obtained by leukapheresis. What the work shows at the level of the full study, not this receptor alone: Around 5% of naive CD4, 3.5% of naive CD8, approximately 2.2% of memory CD4, and approximately 0.4% of memory CD8 clonotypes were shared across a few donors. Pairwise subsampling led to the expectation that sequencing depth would affect the degree of clonotype sharing among donors. Compared with non-shared clonotypes, clonotypes shared by all four sorted-subset donors had higher generation probabilities. Rarefaction of sorted-subset datasets indicated incomplete sequencing despite the large sequencing depth. Sampling was restricted to blood, and TCR repertoires in tissues likely differ from the TCR repertoires found in blood. Naive subsets generally had larger estimated clonotype richness than memory subsets. Because the study included only a small number of donors, the genetic and exposure-history diversity represented was limited.

Using the deep immunoSEQ assay, multiplex PCR amplified TCR CDR3 regions from genomic DNA. Extracted genomic DNA from each cell subset was spread evenly across all wells of several immunoSEQ 96-well plates, with each plate serving as a replicate. For sorted subsets, around 0.2 ug genomic DNA, equal to 25,000 to 35,000 T cell genomes, was loaded into each replicate PCR. Purified libraries were quantified with a Qubit 3.0 fluorometer, sized on a Bioanalyzer 2100, and re-quantified with the KAPA Library Quantification kit. Every immunoSEQ 96-well plate was sequenced on a dedicated single-read 150-cycle Illumina NextSeq 550 flow cell. In the paper's pipeline: The immunoSEQ output contained only junctional sequences without quality scores, so filtering could not match that applied to full-length reads. Sequences were annotated with PyIR, a Python wrapper for IgBLAST v1.9, and V/J genes and CDR3 were assigned using IMGT germline references. Reads were removed for weak V/J assignments (E-value above 1e-6), missing CDR3, stop codons, out-of-frame junctions, or ambiguous translated residues. V3J clonotypes were defined as sequences sharing an identical inferred V gene, J gene, and CDR3 amino acid sequence. The percentage overlap between two repertoires was calculated by dividing the number of shared unique clonotypes by the size of the smaller repertoire. Richness of each repertoire was evaluated using RTK rarefaction, the Chao1 estimator, and Recon v2.1 estimates of unobserved clonotypes. OLGA was used to compute generation probabilities for all TCRbeta clonotypes that the gDNA method yielded from several donors. The source is immuneACCESS, and TCRdb retained only in-frame sequences with V and J called. Part of the clones is not carried over; for the studies checked, unresolved V genes explain less than half of this, and the remainder is unexplained. Clone size and the V and J calls come from that table; the DNA yielded D and trimming. This sample comprises about 2.1 million clones, around 93% of them detected only once. The top ten hold over 1.5% of the sample.

In the germline V gene, CDR1 corresponds to SQVTM and CDR2 to ANQGSEA. The CDR3 measures 13 amino acids from cysteine to phenylalanine. The only DNA kept is the CDR3, 39 bases in frame from the first base. The V and J ends are trimmed by 2 bases and 0 bases, leaving 7 bases between them. For the CD8 naive samples, CD45RO-negative cells were positively selected for CCR7, yielding a CD45RA+CCR7+ population from which TemRA cells were excluded. Donors were healthy HIV-negative adults with no recently reported acute infections or vaccinations. Only Caucasian adults living in Nashville, Tennessee, USA were represented among the donors. Blood was collected by leukapheresis, and PBMCs were isolated by Ficoll-Histopaque density gradient centrifugation and then cryopreserved in liquid nitrogen vapor phase. Purity and quantity of every magnetically sorted T cell population were checked by analytical flow cytometry. Each sorted fraction had its genomic DNA isolated and then quantified by UV absorbance on a Nanodrop 2000c.

Remarks on this clone: No cognate antigen has been identified for it. The sample holds no much larger clone one base away, and base qualities are not on file.

Recombination connected TRBV29-1 to TRBJ1-1, with the D gene call left open. The sequence came from a man between 18 and 29 years old in good health. Some clones in this sample may be carry-over from other donors' samples. The specimen sequenced was naive CD8+ T cells from PBMCs. The sample's cell subset or site label, in plain terms: CD45RA+CCR7+. The CDR3 reads CSVEPGVNTEAFF. The DNA sequence reads TGCAGCGTTGAACCGGGCGTGAACACTGAAGCTTTCTTT.